Sequencing of this TCR beta chain was carried out in a study of blood T cells in healthy people across ages. Findings and limits, study-wide: Both naive CD4+ cell counts and diversity were greater in long-lived donors than in aged donors.

Through a sample-barcoded 5' primer and a J-beta primer mix, a second PCR was run for roughly 6 to 12 cycles. Paired-end reads containing CDR3 totaled no fewer than 2.5 million for each sample. MiXCR, run by TCRdb on the 5' RACE reads, gives a single entry per CDR3 protein. The table lists about 940,000 distinct CDR3 sequences, about 48% of them singletons. About this clonotype: No antigen is known for it.

The sample consisted of blood. This receptor was obtained from a man younger than 40 in good health.

The CDR3 loop reads CASSSGTGGRSTEAFF. Here the CDR3 DNA reads TGTGCCAGCAGTTCCGGGACAGGGGGCAGGAGCACTGAAGCTTTCTTT. The J gene is TRBJ1-1, the V gene TRBV27; 12 bases line up with TRBD1. Per the germline V gene, CDR1 is MNHEY and CDR2 is SMNVEV (reference sequence). The CDR3 is 16 residues long. Trimming at V came to 4 bases and at J to 4 bases, leaving 7 bases not matched to a gene.